This TCR beta chain was sequenced in a study of blood T cell repertoires in COVID-19. Original processing notes: For nucleated cells, counts were estimated from reference gene primer amplification. TCRdb's table, derived via immunoSEQ multiplex PCR, lists solely in-frame clones and lacks some. V, J and clone size derive from that table, while D and trimming were established from the DNA sequence. The sample lists approximately 100,000 clones, more than 85% seen once, with approximately 19% in the top ten. The CDR3 consists of 12 residues. Germline V gene sequence: CDR1 SEHNR, CDR2 FQNEAQ (reference sequence). Trimming removed 4 bases at V and 3 bases at J, with 7 bases between.

The chain has TRBV7-9 and TRBJ2-7; unclear D gene. The origin of this receptor is a human donor with acute or convalescent COVID-19. The donor label of this sample is uncertain. Material: peripheral blood. The CDR3 nucleotides read TGTGCCAGCAGCTCCCTAGGCTACGAGCAGTACTTC. Encoded protein: CASSSLGYEQYF.